A selection of T cell receptor beta chains follows, all from one sample in a study of blood T cell repertoires in COVID-19. The data were produced by immunoSEQ multiplex PCR, yet TCRdb's version contains in-frame clones alone and is incomplete. The table includes about 190,000 clones, 70% to 90% detected once. Material for sequencing was peripheral blood. These receptors were taken from a man aged 30-40 years with acute or convalescent COVID-19. Both conserved end residues are part of each CDR3. Each record gives: clone size, V gene, D gene, J gene, CDR3 DNA, CDR3 protein. D genes are given only for firm matches. Clone size appears in some rows only: once, few, many, or a class for an expanded clone.

>NA|TRBV19|NA|TRBJ1-2
TGTGCCAGCGTCAGGGACACCGACTATGGCTACACCTTC
CASVRDTDYGYTF
>NA|TRBV7-9|TRBD2|TRBJ2-3
TGTGCCAGCAGCTCTAGACTAGCCCTCACAGATACGCAGTATTTT
CASSSRLALTDTQYF
>NA|TRBV28|TRBD2|TRBJ2-1
TGTGCCAGCAACAGCGGGAGCGATGAGCAGTTCTTC
CASNSGSDEQFF
>NA|TRBV9|TRBD2|TRBJ2-1
TGTGCCAGCAGCGACGGGACTAGCGGGACCTACAATGAGCAGTTCTTC
CASSDGTSGTYNEQFF
>once|TRBV27|NA|TRBJ1-6
TGTGCCAGCAGTGCTAAACGTTCACCCCTCCACTTT
CASSAKRSPLHF
>NA|TRBV28|NA|TRBJ1-6
TGTGCCAGCAGGGACAGACACAGCTCCTATAATTCACCCCTCCACTTT
CASRDRHSSYNSPLHF
>NA|TRBV5-6|TRBD1|TRBJ1-4
TGTGCCAGCAGCGGACGGACAGGGACGGCTAATGAAAAACTGTTTTTT
CASSGRTGTANEKLFF
>NA|TRBV11-3|NA|TRBJ2-2
TGTGCCAGCAGCTTGACAGTCGACACCGGGGAGCTGTTTTTT
CASSLTVDTGELFF
>NA|TRBV6-2/TRBV6-3|NA|TRBJ2-7
TGTGCCAGCAGTTACCGCGCAGGGACATCCTACGAGCAGTACTTC
CASSYRAGTSYEQYF
>NA|TRBV19|NA|TRBJ2-3
TGTGCCAGTAGCCCATCCAGAGATACGCAGTATTTT
CASSPSRDTQYF
>NA|TRBV6-5|NA|TRBJ2-3
TGTGCCAGCAGCCCGAGGCTCCAGCATACGCAGTATTTT
CASSPRLQHTQYF
>NA|TRBV12-3/TRBV12-4|TRBD2|TRBJ2-7
TGTGCCAGCATGTCGGGACTAGCGGACGAGCAGTACTTC
CASMSGLADEQYF
>NA|TRBV9|TRBD1|TRBJ1-6
TGTGCCAGCAGCGTAAAGGGGACAGGGTATTCACCCCTCCACTTT
CASSVKGTGYSPLHF
>NA|TRBV7-3|TRBD1|TRBJ1-3
TGTGCCAGCAGCCCGGACAGGGTCTCTGGAAACACCATATATTTT
CASSPDRVSGNTIYF
>NA|TRBV9|NA|TRBJ1-6
TGTGCCAGCAGCGTTAAGGGGGAAGGGGCACCCCTCCACTTT
CASSVKGEGAPLHF
>NA|TRBV30|NA|TRBJ1-3
TGTGCCTGGAGTACCGATTTTAGTCCTGGAAACACCATATATTTT
CAWSTDFSPGNTIYF
>NA|TRBV19|NA|TRBJ2-7
TGTGCCAGTAGTTCCGATAGCTACGAGCAGTACTTC
CASSSDSYEQYF
>NA|TRBV6-1|NA|TRBJ2-3
TGTGCCAGCAGTGAACTGCGGCCCGGCACAGATACGCAGTATTTT
CASSELRPGTDTQYF
>NA|TRBV2|TRBD1|TRBJ1-2
TGTGCCAGCAGGATGGGGACAGGGACTCCAGACACCTTC
CASRMGTGTPDTF
>NA|TRBV5-4|TRBD1|TRBJ2-7
TGTGCCAGCAGCTTGGGGCGGTCAGGGGGCGCCTACGAGCAGTACTTC
CASSLGRSGGAYEQYF
>NA|TRBV4-2|TRBD1|TRBJ1-6
TGTGCCAGCAGCCAACCCAATACAGGGGGTGGTTCACCCCTCCACTTT
CASSQPNTGGGSPLHF
>NA|TRBV30|NA|TRBJ1-4
TGTGCCTGGGGCAGGGCAACTAATGAAAAACTGTTTTTT
CAWGRATNEKLFF
>NA|TRBV12-3/TRBV12-4|NA|TRBJ1-1
TGTGCCAGCAGTTCAGGGAGGGGGACTGAAGCTTTCTTT
CASSSGRGTEAFF
>once|TRBV19|TRBD2|TRBJ2-7
TGTGCCAGTAGTATACTAGCGGGGGGGTCCTACGAGCAGTACTTC
CASSILAGGSYEQYF
>NA|TRBV15|TRBD1|TRBJ1-2
TGTGCCACCAGCCCCGAGCCAGGGGGCGCGGGTGGCTACACCTTC
CATSPEPGGAGGYTF
>NA|TRBV7-9|NA|TRBJ1-1
TGTGCCAGCAGCCTGAACAGGGATAGTGCTGAAGCTTTCTTT
CASSLNRDSAEAFF
>NA|TRBV20-1|NA|TRBJ2-3
TGCGGAGGGAGCGGCACAGATACGCAGTATTTT
CGGSGTDTQYF
>once|TRBV2|TRBD1|TRBJ2-1
TGTGCCAGCAGAACAACAGGGGTCAATGAGCAGTTCTTC
CASRTTGVNEQFF
>NA|TRBV28|TRBD1|TRBJ1-2
TGTGCCAGCAGTCTGCCGGCGCGACAGGGGTACGGCTACACCTTC
CASSLPARQGYGYTF
>NA|TRBV2|NA|TRBJ2-2
TGTGCCAGCAGTGGGACAGCCCGGACCGGGGAGCTGTTTTTT
CASSGTARTGELFF
>NA|TRBV9|NA|TRBJ1-1
TGTGCCAGCAGCGCCGTCAACTCCATGAACACTGAAGCTTTCTTT
CASSAVNSMNTEAFF
>NA|TRBV3-1/TRBV3-2|NA|TRBJ2-5
TGTGCCAGCAGCCCGGATTCGGGGAAGGTAGAGACCCAGTACTTC
CASSPDSGKVETQYF
>NA|TRBV6-6|NA|TRBJ2-1
TGTGCCAGCAGTTACTCGATGCGGGAAGGTGAGCAGTTCTTC
CASSYSMREGEQFF
>NA|TRBV11-2|NA|TRBJ1-2
TGTGCCAGCAGCTCGACAGGCCTACGCTACACCTTC
CASSSTGLRYTF
>NA|TRBV28|TRBD1|TRBJ1-2
TGTGCCAGCAGACGAGGGGGCCTCTATGGCTACACCTTC
CASRRGGLYGYTF
>NA|TRBV12-3/TRBV12-4|NA|TRBJ2-2
TGTGCCAGCAGTTCAGCCGCCGGGGAGCTGTTTTTT
CASSSAAGELFF
>NA|TRBV5-6|TRBD2|TRBJ2-5
TGTGCCAGCACAATACCGGGACTAGCGGCTCTAGAGACCCAGTACTTC
CASTIPGLAALETQYF
>NA|TRBV6-5|NA|TRBJ1-4
TGTGCCAGCAGTTACAGGGGATCTAATGAAAAACTGTTTTTT
CASSYRGSNEKLFF
>NA|TRBV9|TRBD1|TRBJ2-7
TGTGCCAGCAGCGTTAGTCGGGACAGGGGGCGGTACGAGCAGTACTTC
CASSVSRDRGRYEQYF
>NA|TRBV2|NA|TRBJ2-1
TGTGCCAGCAAAACAGGGCTGAGCTCCTACAATGAGCAGTTCTTC
CASKTGLSSYNEQFF
>NA|TRBV11-2|TRBD2|TRBJ2-1
TGTGCCAGCAGCCTAAGCCAGGGCGGGAGGAAGGGCGATGAGCAGTTCTTC
CASSLSQGGRKGDEQFF
>NA|TRBV20-1|TRBD2|TRBJ2-7
TGCAGTGCTAGTAGGGCTAGCGGGGGGATACAATCCTACGAGCAGTACTTC
CSASRASGGIQSYEQYF
>NA|TRBV27|NA|TRBJ2-6
TGTGCCAGCAGTTCTCGGAGCTCTGGGGCCAACGTCCTGACTTTC
CASSSRSSGANVLTF
>few|TRBV27|NA|TRBJ1-6
TGTGCCAGCAGTTTATTGACAGGAGCGGCGAATAATTCACCCCTCCACTTT
CASSLLTGAANNSPLHF
>NA|TRBV7-9|NA|TRBJ1-4
TGTGCCAGCAGCGCCAGTGAAAAACTGTTTTTT
CASSASEKLFF
>NA|TRBV9|TRBD1|TRBJ2-2
TGTGCCAGCAGCGGTTGGACAGGGGGCTTGAGTCGGGAGCTGTTTTTT
CASSGWTGGLSRELFF
>NA|TRBV28|TRBD2|TRBJ2-7
TGTGCCAGCAGTTTAGCGGGAGGGGCCTACGAGCAGTACTTC
CASSLAGGAYEQYF